The sequence of this TCR beta chain was determined in a study of graft-versus-host responses after intestinal transplantation. Looking at the study overall: Grafts that recipients had were multivisceral, liver-intestinal, or isolated intestinal transplants.

Points on this clone: Its antigen is currently unknown.

The protocol was immunoSEQ multiplex PCR, while the TCRdb copy is restricted to in-frame clones and leaves out a portion. The table records about 57,000 clones, approximately 90% of them present only once. Study-level points and caveats: Those patients showing graft-donor T cell macrochimerism displayed high graft-versus-host to host-versus-graft clonal ratios in allografts. Recipient-marrow GvH clones were detected, some having first appeared in ileum or blood.

Germline-derived CDR1 and CDR2 are SGHRS and YFSETQ. Trimming at V came to 3 bases and at J to 4 bases, leaving 0 bases not matched to a gene. CDR3 length: 13 amino acids. The chain couples TRBV5-1 to TRBJ1-1, with 10 bases lining up with TRBD1. This receptor was taken from a human patient who received an intestinal transplant, so some T cells may come from the graft donor. Sequencing used PBMCs, obtained 26 days after transplant. In DNA, the CDR3 is TGCGCCAGCAGCTGGACAGGGGGCACTGAAGCTTTCTTT. This translates into CASSWTGGTEAFF.